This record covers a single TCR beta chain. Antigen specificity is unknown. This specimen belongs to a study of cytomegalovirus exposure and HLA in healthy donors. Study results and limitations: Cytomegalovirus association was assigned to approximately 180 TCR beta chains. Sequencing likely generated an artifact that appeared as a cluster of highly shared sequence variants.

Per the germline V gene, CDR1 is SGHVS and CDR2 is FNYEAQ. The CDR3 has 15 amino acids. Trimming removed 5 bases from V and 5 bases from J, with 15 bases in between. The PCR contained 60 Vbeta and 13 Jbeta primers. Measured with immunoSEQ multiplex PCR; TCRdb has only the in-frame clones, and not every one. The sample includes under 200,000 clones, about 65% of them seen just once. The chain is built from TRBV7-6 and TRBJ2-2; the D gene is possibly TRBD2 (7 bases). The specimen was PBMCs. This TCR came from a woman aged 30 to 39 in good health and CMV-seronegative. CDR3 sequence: CASSGSGGPTGELFF. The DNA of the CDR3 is TGTGCCAGCAGCGGTTCCGGGGGGCCTACCGGGGAGCTGTTTTTT.